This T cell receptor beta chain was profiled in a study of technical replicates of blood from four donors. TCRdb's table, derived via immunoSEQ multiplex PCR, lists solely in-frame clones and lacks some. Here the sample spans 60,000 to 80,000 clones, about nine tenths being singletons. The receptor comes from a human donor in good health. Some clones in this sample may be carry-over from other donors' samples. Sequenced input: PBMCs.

The CDR3 loop reads CASSRRDRLTKNIQYF. CDR3 coding DNA: TGTGCCAGCAGTAGAAGGGACAGACTAACCAAAAACATTCAGTACTTC. J is TRBJ2-4 and V is TRBV27, with 7 bases identical to TRBD1. From germline, CDR1 is MNHEY and CDR2 SMNVEV (reference sequence). Trimming at V came to 5 bases and at J to 2 bases, leaving 9 bases not matched to a gene. The CDR3 contains 16 residues.